This TCR beta chain was obtained from a study of blood T cell repertoires in COVID-19. Study information: From the United States, Italy and Spain came samples of acute and convalescent COVID-19. Sources were T cells, B-cell-depleted T cells, or PBMCs; the material itself was cDNA or gDNA.

The CDR3 runs to 15 residues. V was pared by 0 bases and J by 3 bases, with 12 bases between. Germline V gene sequence: CDR1 SGHRS, CDR2 YFSETQ. Original data processing: Researchers report that nucleated cell counts were estimated from reference gene primer amplification. TCRdb's table, derived via immunoSEQ multiplex PCR, lists solely in-frame clones and lacks some. V and J calls and clone size are as listed in that table; D and trimming were resolved from the DNA. The sample holds more than 200,000 clones, about 79% seen once. This TCR came from a woman aged 35 to 49 who had recovered from COVID-19. This sequence joins TRBV5-1 and TRBJ1-2; D possibly corresponds to TRBD1 (6 bases). Sequencing used peripheral blood. The CDR3 protein is CASSLAPGDYYGYTF. The CDR3 DNA reads TGCGCCAGCAGCTTGGCCCCAGGGGATTACTATGGCTACACCTTC.